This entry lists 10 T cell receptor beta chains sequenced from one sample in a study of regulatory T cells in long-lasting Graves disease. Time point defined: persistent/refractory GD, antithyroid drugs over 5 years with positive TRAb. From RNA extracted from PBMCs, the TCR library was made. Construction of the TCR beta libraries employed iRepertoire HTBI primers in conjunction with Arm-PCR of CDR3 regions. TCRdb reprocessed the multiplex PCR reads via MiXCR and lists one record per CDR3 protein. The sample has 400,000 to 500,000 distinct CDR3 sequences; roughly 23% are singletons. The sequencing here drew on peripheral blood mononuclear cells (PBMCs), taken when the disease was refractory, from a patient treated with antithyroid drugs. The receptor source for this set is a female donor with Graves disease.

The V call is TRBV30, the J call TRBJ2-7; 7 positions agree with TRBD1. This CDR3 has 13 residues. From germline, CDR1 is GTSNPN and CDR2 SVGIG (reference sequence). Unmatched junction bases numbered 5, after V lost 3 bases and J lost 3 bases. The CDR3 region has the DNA TGTGCCTGGAGCTGGGACAGTAACTACGAGCAGTACTTC. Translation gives CAWSWDSNYEQYF.

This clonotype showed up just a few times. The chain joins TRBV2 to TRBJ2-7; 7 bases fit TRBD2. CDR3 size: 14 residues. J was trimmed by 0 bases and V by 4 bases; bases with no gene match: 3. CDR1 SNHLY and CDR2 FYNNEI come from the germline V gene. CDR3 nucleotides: TGTGCCAGCAGTGCGGGGGGATACTCCTACGAGCAGTACTTC. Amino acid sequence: CASSAGGYSYEQYF.

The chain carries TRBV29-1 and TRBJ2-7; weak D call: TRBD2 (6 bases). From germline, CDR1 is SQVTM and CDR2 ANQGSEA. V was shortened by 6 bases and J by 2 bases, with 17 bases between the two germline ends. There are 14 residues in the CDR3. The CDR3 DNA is TGCAGCGTCGCCGGAGGGTCCCCCACCTACGAGCAGTACTTC. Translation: CSVAGGSPTYEQYF.

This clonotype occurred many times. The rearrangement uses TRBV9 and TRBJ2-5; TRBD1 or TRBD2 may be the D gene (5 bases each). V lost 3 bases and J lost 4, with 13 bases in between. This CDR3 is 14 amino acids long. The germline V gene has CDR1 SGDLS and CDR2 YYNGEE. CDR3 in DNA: TGTGCCAGCAGCGCCCCGTCAGGGAGAGAGACCCAGTACTTC. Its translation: CASSAPSGRETQYF.

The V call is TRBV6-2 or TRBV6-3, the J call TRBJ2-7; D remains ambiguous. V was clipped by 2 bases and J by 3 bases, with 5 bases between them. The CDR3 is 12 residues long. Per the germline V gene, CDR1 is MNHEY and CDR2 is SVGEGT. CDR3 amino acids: CASSYPHYEQYF. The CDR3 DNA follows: TGTGCCAGCAGTTACCCACACTACGAGCAGTACTTC.

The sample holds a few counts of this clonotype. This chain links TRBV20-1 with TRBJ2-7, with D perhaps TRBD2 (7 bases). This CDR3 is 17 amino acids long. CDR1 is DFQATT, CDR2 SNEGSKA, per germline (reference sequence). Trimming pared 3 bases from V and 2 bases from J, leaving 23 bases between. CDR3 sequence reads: CSASPSGQGGGAYEQYF. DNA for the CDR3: TGCAGTGCTAGTCCATCGGGACAAGGGGGGGGGGCCTACGAGCAGTACTTC.

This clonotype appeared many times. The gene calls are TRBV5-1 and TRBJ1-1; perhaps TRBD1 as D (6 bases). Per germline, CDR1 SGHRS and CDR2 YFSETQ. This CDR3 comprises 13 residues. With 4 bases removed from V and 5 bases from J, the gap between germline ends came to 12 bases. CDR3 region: CASSDPGETEAFF. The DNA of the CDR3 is TGCGCCAGCAGCGACCCAGGGGAGACTGAAGCTTTCTTT.

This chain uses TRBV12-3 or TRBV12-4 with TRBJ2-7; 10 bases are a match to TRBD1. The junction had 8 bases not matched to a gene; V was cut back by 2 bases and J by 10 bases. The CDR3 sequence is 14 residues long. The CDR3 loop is CASSLPTGGADQYF. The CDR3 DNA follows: TGTGCCAGCAGTTTACCGACAGGGGGCGCTGACCAGTACTTC.

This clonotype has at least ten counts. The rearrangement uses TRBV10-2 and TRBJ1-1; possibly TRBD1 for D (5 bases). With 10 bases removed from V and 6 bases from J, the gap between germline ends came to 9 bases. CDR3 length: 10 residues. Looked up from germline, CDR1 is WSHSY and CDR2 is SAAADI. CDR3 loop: CANQGSEAFF. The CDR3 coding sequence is TGCGCCAACCAGGGATCTGAAGCTTTCTTT.

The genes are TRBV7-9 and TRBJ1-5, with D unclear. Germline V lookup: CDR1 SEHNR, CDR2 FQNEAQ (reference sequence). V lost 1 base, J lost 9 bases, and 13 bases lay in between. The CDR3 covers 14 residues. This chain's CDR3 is CASSLVSEIGPQHF. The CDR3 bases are TGTGCCAGCAGCTTAGTTTCGGAGATAGGGCCCCAGCATTTT. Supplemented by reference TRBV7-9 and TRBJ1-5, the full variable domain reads DTGVSQNPRHKITKRGQNVTFRCDPISEHNRLYWYRQTLGQGPEFLTYFQNEAQLEKSRLLSDRFSAERPKGSFSTLEIQRTEQGDSAMYLCASSLVSEIGPQHFGDGTRLSIL.